This record concerns one T cell receptor beta chain sequence. Antigen unknown. The record originates from a study of T cells in localized non-small cell lung cancer. Study-wide findings and caveats: Sequencing involved a lone tumor region, leaving heterogeneity possible.

Assay used: immunoSEQ multiplex PCR; TCRdb lists only in-frame clones, some missing. The data contain about 2,600 clones, about a quarter of them singletons. The sample in question was lung tumor tissue, obtained before any cancer treatment. The clonotype was recovered from an older male donor with stage III squamous cell lung carcinoma.

The CDR3 region is CASSEQNEQYF. The CDR3 region has the DNA TGTGCCAGCAGCGAACAAAACGAGCAGTACTTC. The V call is TRBV6-7, the J call TRBJ2-7; D remains unclear. TRBV6-7 is flagged as an ORF with uncertain function. Trimming stripped 6 bases from V and 5 bases from J, with 8 bases between. The CDR3 consists of 11 residues.